The rows below give T cell receptor beta chains drawn from one sample of a study of response to subunit inactivated influenza vaccine. One entry per CDR3 protein results from TCRdb running MiXCR on the RT-PCR reads. This table has about 520,000 distinct CDR3 sequences, approximately 6.9% appearing once. The sample in question was PBMCs from blood, obtained 23 months after vaccination. Receptors originate from a man between 50 and 70 years old who received an inactivated influenza vaccine. CDR3s include the opening cysteine and the closing phenylalanine or tryptophan. Each record gives: clone size, D gene, V gene, J gene, CDR3 DNA, CDR3 protein. A D gene is named only where the DNA matches it firmly. Clone sizes are given selectively: once, few, many, or a class where the clone is expanded.

>many|TRBD1|TRBV3-1|TRBJ1-2
TGTGCCAGCAGCCAGACAGGGGGTGGCTACACCTTC
CASSQTGGGYTF
>-|-|TRBV7-2|TRBJ1-5
TGTGCCAGCAGCTTAGTGGGGGGGTCTTATAGCAATCAGCCCCAGCATTTT
CASSLVGGSYSNQPQHF
>-|TRBD2|TRBV7-9|TRBJ2-5
TGTGCCAGCAGCTTAGCGATGGGGACTAGCGGTACCCAGTACTTC
CASSLAMGTSGTQYF
>few|-|TRBV30|TRBJ2-1
TGTGCCTGGAGTGACGGCCACGCGGAGGAGTTCTTC
CAWSDGHAEEFF
>many|-|TRBV4-3|TRBJ2-7
TGCGCCAGCAGCCAAGTACAGGGAGATAACTACGAGCAGTACTTC
CASSQVQGDNYEQYF
>-|-|TRBV20-1|TRBJ2-5
TGCAGTGCTAGGGGACCCACCCGGGAGACCCAGTACTTC
CSARGPTRETQYF
>many|TRBD1|TRBV12-3/TRBV12-4|TRBJ1-5
TGTGCCAGCAGGTGGGGACAGAGCAATCAGCCCCAGCATTTT
CASRWGQSNQPQHF
>-|TRBD1|TRBV5-1|TRBJ2-2
TGCGCCAGCAGCATTGGCTGGACAGGGGGATCCGGGGAGCTGTTTTTT
CASSIGWTGGSGELFF
>-|TRBD2|TRBV12-3/TRBV12-4|TRBJ2-1
TGTGCCAGCAGTCGACTAGCGGGAGGGCCGGGATACAATGAGCAGTTCTTC
CASSRLAGGPGYNEQFF
>few|-|TRBV20-1|TRBJ2-3
TGCAGTGCTGAGCCCGGGGGAACAGATACGCAGTATTTT
CSAEPGGTDTQYF
>-|-|TRBV18|TRBJ2-5
TGTGCCAGCTCACCACCGGGACACCTAACTAGGGGTTTCCAAGAGACCCAGTACTTC
CASSPPGHLTRGFQETQYF
>many|TRBD2|TRBV20-1|TRBJ2-3
TGCAGTGCTACGACTAGCGGGAATGCAGATACGCAGTATTTT
CSATTSGNADTQYF
>few|TRBD1|TRBV29-1|TRBJ1-2
TGCAGCGTTGATAGCACAGGGGAGAACTATGGCTACACCTTC
CSVDSTGENYGYTF
>medium-sized|TRBD2|TRBV7-6|TRBJ2-1
TGTGCCAGCAGCTTAGATGGGACTAGCGGGAGAAAGGGAGACAATGAGCAGTTCTTC
CASSLDGTSGRKGDNEQFF
>many|-|TRBV28|TRBJ1-6
TGTGCCAGCAGTTTTTTTCAGGGTTCACCCCTCCACTTT
CASSFFQGSPLHF
>few|TRBD1|TRBV12-3/TRBV12-4|TRBJ1-2
TGTGCCAGCAGGGCGGGACAGGGGGCGCGATATGGCTACACCTTC
CASRAGQGARYGYTF
>few|TRBD1|TRBV7-9|TRBJ1-2
TGTGCCAGCAGCCATAGGGGGCGAGGCTACACCTTC
CASSHRGRGYTF
>many|TRBD1|TRBV20-1|TRBJ2-7
TGCAGTGCTAGGCCCCTCCGGACAGGGTCCATCTACGAGCAGTACTTC
CSARPLRTGSIYEQYF
>once|-|TRBV27|TRBJ2-3
TGTGCCAGCAGTGCCCGACAGCCATCTAACACAGATACGCAGTATTTT
CASSARQPSNTDTQYF
>many|-|TRBV4-3|TRBJ2-2
TGCGCCAGCAGCCAAGACAACACCGGGGAGCTGTTTTTT
CASSQDNTGELFF
>-|TRBD1|TRBV4-3|TRBJ1-5
TGCGCCAGCAGCCAAGTTGCGGACAGGAATCAGCCCCAGCATTTT
CASSQVADRNQPQHF
>many|-|TRBV4-2|TRBJ1-2
TGTGCCAGCAGCCAAGATGGCCAGCACGCCTATGGCTACACCTTC
CASSQDGQHAYGYTF
>-|-|TRBV4-2|TRBJ2-7
TGTGCCAGCAGTCCTGACAGGCGAACCTACGAGCAGTACTTC
CASSPDRRTYEQYF
>-|-|TRBV14|TRBJ1-3
TGTGCCAGCAGCCAACTGACCGTTTCTGGAAACACCATATATTTT
CASSQLTVSGNTIYF
>few|TRBD2|TRBV29-1|TRBJ2-2
TGCAGCGTTGAGCGCCTAGCGGGCGGGGAGCTGTTTTTT
CSVERLAGGELFF
>many|TRBD2|TRBV5-1|TRBJ2-3
TGCGCCAGCAGCTTTGCTAGCGGAACAGATACGCAGTATTTT
CASSFASGTDTQYF
>-|-|TRBV7-9|TRBJ1-3
TGTGCCAGCAGCTTACGGGGAGGAAACACCATATATTTT
CASSLRGGNTIYF
>few|-|TRBV4-2|TRBJ1-1
TGTGCCAGCAGCCAGGGGATAGTCACTGAAGCTTTCTTT
CASSQGIVTEAFF
>-|TRBD1|TRBV7-9|TRBJ2-7
TGTGCCAGCAGCTCACAACAGGGGGAGACCTACGAGCAGTACTTC
CASSSQQGETYEQYF
>few|TRBD2|TRBV3-1|TRBJ2-1
TGTGCCAGCAGCCAAGATACCGGGACTAGCGGTAGAAATGAGCAGTTCTTC
CASSQDTGTSGRNEQFF
>few|TRBD2|TRBV27|TRBJ2-7
TGTGCCAGCAGTTTCATAGCGGGGGCCTACGAGCAGTACTTC
CASSFIAGAYEQYF